This T cell receptor beta chain was retrieved from a study of blood T cells in healthy people across ages. It was with a sample-barcoded 5' primer and a J-beta primer mix that a second PCR of roughly 7 to 12 cycles was run. From the 5' RACE reads, TCRdb called clonotypes with MiXCR, one entry per CDR3 protein. The profile shows roughly 2 million distinct CDR3 sequences, around half of them singletons. The CDR3 covers 15 residues. V gave up 2 bases and J gave up 7 bases; unmatched junction bases: 11. Germline V gene sequence: CDR1 MNHNS, CDR2 SASEGT. The rearrangement joins TRBV6-1 to TRBJ2-7; 7 bases match TRBD1. The sequencing input was blood. The sequence came from a woman aged 40 to 50 in good health. The CDR3 protein is CASSEFTGVSNEQYF. For the CDR3, the DNA is TGTGCCAGCAGTGAATTCACAGGGGTGTCCAATGAGCAGTACTTC.